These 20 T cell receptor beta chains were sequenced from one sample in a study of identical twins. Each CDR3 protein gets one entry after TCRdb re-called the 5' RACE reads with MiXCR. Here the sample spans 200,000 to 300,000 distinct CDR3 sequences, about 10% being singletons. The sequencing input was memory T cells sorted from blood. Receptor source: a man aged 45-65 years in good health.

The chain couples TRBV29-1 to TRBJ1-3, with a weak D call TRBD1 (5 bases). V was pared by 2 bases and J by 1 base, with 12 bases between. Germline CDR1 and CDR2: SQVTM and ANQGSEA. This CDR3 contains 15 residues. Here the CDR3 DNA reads TGCAGCGTTGAAAAAAGGGGATCGTCTGGAAACACCATATATTTT. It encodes CSVEKRGSSGNTIYF.

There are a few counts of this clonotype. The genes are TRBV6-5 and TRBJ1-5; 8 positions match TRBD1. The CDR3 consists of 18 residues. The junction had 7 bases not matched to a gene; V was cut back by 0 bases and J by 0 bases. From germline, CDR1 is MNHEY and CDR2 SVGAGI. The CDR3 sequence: CASSYSGRGLYSNQPQHF. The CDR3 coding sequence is TGTGCCAGCAGTTACTCGGGCAGGGGGCTTTATAGCAATCAGCCCCAGCATTTT.

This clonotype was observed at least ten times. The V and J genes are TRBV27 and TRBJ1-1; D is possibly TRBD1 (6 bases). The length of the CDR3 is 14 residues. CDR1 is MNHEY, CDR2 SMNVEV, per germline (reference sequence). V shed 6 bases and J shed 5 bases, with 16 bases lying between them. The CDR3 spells CASSPQQGRTEAFF. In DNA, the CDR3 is TGTGCCAGCAGCCCACAACAGGGACGGACTGAAGCTTTCTTT.

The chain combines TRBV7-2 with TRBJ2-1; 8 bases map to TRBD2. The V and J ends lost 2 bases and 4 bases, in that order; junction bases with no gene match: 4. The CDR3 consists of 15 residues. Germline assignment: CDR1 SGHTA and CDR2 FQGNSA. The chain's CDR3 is CASSLTGGQYNEQFF. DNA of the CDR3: TGTGCCAGCAGCTTAACGGGGGGGCAATACAATGAGCAGTTCTTC. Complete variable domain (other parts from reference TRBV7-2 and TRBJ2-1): GAGVSQSPSNKVTEKGKDVELRCDPISGHTALYWYRQSLGQGLEFLIYFQGNSAPDKSGLPSDRFSAERTGGSVSTLTIQRTQQEDSAVYLCASSLTGGQYNEQFFGPGTRLTVL.

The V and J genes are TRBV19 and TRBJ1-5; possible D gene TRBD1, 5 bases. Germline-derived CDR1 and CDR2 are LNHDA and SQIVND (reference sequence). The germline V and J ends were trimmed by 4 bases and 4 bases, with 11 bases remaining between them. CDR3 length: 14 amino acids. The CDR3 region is CASSKQGPNQPQHF. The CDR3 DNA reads TGTGCCAGTAGTAAGCAGGGCCCGAATCAGCCCCAGCATTTT.

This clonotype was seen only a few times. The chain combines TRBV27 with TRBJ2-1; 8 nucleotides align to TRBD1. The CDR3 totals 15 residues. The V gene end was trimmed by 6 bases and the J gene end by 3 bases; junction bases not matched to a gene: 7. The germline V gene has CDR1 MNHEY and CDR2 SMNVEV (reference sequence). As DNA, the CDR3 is TGTGCCAGCAGGCTGGACAGGGCCCTCTACAATGAGCAGTTCTTC. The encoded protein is CASRLDRALYNEQFF.

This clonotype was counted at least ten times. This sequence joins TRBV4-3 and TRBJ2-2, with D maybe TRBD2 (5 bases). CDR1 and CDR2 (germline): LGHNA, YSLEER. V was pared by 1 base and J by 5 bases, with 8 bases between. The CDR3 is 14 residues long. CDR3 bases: TGCGCCAGCAGCCAAGTAGGAGGAACCGGGGAGCTGTTTTTT. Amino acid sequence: CASSQVGGTGELFF.

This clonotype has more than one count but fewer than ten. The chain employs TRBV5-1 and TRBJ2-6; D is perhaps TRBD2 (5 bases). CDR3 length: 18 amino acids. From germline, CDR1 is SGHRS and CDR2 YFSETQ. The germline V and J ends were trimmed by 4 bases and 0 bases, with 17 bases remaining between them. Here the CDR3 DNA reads TGCGCCAGCAGCCCCCTGGTACGGGGAAGCTCTGGGGCCAACGTCCTGACTTTC. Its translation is CASSPLVRGSSGANVLTF.

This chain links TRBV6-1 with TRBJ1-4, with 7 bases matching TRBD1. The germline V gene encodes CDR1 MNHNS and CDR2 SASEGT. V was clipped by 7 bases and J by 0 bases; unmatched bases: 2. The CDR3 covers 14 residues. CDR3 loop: CASNQGATNEKLFF. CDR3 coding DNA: TGTGCCAGCAATCAGGGGGCAACTAATGAAAAACTGTTTTTT.

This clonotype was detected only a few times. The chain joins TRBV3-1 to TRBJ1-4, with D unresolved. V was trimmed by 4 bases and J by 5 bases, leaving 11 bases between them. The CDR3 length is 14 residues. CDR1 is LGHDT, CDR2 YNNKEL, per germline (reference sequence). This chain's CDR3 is CASSPNGPNEKLFF. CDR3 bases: TGTGCCAGCAGCCCAAACGGGCCGAATGAAAAACTGTTTTTT.

DNA for the CDR3: TGTGCCACCAGTGATTTAGCCCCGGGACTCGCAGATACGCAGTATTTT. Protein product: CATSDLAPGLADTQYF. The chain couples TRBV24-1 to TRBJ2-3, with D maybe TRBD2 (6 bases). Trimming cost V 1 base and J 4 bases, with 14 bases left between them. The CDR3 covers 16 residues. Germline V CDR1 and CDR2: KGHDR, SFDVKD.

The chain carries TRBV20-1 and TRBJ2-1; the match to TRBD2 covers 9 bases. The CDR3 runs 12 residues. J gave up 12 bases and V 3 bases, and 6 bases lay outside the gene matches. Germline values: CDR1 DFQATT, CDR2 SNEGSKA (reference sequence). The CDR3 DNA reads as TGCAGTGCTAGCCTAGGGACTAGCCGGCAGTTCTTC. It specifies CSASLGTSRQFF.

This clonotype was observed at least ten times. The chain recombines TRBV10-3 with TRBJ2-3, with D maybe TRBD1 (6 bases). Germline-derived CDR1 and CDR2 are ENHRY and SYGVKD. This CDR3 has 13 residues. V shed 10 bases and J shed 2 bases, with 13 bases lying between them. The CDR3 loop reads CASSGQTTDTQYF. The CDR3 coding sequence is TGTGCCAGCTCAGGACAGACCACAGATACGCAGTATTTT.

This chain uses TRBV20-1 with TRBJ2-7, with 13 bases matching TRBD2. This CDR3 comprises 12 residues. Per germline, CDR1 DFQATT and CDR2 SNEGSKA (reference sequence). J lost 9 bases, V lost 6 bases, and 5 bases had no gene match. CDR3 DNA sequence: TGCAGTGCGGCAGGACTAGCGGGAGTGCAGTACTTC. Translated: CSAAGLAGVQYF.

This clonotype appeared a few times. CDR3 in DNA: TGTGCCAGCAGAGCAGGGCCCCGAAACTATGGCTACACCTTC. It is translated as CASRAGPRNYGYTF. The gene calls are TRBV2 and TRBJ1-2, with D tentatively TRBD1 (5 bases). The CDR3 is 14 residues long. The germline gives CDR1 SNHLY, CDR2 FYNNEI. V was clipped by 6 bases and J by 2 bases, with 13 bases between them.

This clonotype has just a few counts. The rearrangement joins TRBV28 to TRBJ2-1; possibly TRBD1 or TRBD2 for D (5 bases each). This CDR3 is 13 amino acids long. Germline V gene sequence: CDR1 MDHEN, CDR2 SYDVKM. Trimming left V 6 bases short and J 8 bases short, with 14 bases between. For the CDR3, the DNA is TGTGCCAGCAGCCCGGGGCTAGCTGATGAGCAGTTCTTC. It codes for CASSPGLADEQFF.

The CDR3 spells CSATPGQGVSNQPQHF. The CDR3 region has the DNA TGCAGTGCTACCCCGGGACAGGGAGTAAGCAATCAGCCCCAGCATTTT. V usage is TRBV20-1 and J usage is TRBJ1-5; TRBD1 matches at 9 bases. This CDR3 is 16 amino acids long. Germline V gene lookup returns CDR1 DFQATT and CDR2 SNEGSKA (reference sequence). J lost 1 base, V lost 4 bases, and 8 bases had no gene match.

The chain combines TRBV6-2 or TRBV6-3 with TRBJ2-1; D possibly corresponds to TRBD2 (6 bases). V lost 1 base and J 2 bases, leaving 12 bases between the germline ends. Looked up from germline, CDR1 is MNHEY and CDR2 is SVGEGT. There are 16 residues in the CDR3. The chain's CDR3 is CASSYWGETTYNEQFF. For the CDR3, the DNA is TGTGCCAGCAGTTACTGGGGGGAAACTACCTACAATGAGCAGTTCTTC.

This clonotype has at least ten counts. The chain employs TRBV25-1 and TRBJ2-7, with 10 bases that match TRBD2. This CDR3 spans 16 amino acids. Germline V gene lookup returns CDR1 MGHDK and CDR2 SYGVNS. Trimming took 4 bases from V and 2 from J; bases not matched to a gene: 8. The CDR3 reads CASSGTASGRAYEQYF. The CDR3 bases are TGTGCCAGCAGTGGAACCGCTAGCGGGAGAGCCTACGAGCAGTACTTC.

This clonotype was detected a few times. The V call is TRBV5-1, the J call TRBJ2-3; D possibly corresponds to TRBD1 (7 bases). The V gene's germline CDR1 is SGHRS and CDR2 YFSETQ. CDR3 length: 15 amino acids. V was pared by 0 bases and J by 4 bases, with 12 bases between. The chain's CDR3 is CASSLDRGGADTQYF. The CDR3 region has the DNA TGCGCCAGCAGCTTGGACAGGGGAGGAGCAGATACGCAGTATTTT. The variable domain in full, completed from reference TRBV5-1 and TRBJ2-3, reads KAGVTQTPRYLIKTRGQQVTLSCSPISGHRSVSWYQQTPGQGLQFLFEYFSETQRNKGNFPGRFSGRQFSNSRSEMNVSTLELGDSALYLCASSLDRGGADTQYFGPGTRLTVL.